The following is a T cell receptor beta chain sequence with its context. Its specificity is unknown. This specimen belongs to a study of CD8+ T cells in alopecia areata. At the level of the study: The protocol delivered tofacitinib for 6 to 18 months, then withdrew it for 6 months.

The CDR3 is 11 amino acids. The germline V gene has CDR1 DFQATT and CDR2 SNEGSKA (reference sequence). V shed 5 bases, J shed 6 bases, and the junction held 3 bases outside the gene matches. Alopecia areata patients provided lesional scalp punch biopsies and peripheral blood. It was cDNA, reverse transcribed from extracted RNA, that served as the sequencing template. Produced via immunoSEQ multiplex PCR; TCRdb's table is partial and in-frame only. The table lists some 170,000 clones, about 67% of them singletons. Study-level points and caveats: Affected lesional scalp, above all in alopecia totalis/universalis, was more clonal than normal scalp. Scalp sequencing also captures normal skin's resident alphabeta T cells.

The receptor was derived from a human donor with alopecia areata. V gene TRBV20-1 combines with J gene TRBJ1-1, with 7 bases fitting TRBD1. Sequencing was performed on CD8+ T cells sorted from blood, taken at week 0. CDR3 bases: TGCAGTGCTCCCCAGGGGGCTGAAGCTTTCTTT. It codes for CSAPQGAEAFF.